The rows below give T cell receptor beta chains drawn from one sample of a study of type 1 regulatory T cells. TCRdb processed the reads anew with MiXCR; each CDR3 protein has one entry. Counted here are about 59,000 distinct CDR3 sequences, 62% occurring once; the ten biggest clones make up approximately 1.8%. Antigens for these TCRs are unknown. Material for sequencing was cultured non-Tr1 T cells, either the whole culture or a sorted T cell fraction (not recorded which). These receptors were obtained from a human donor in good health. Both conserved end residues are part of each CDR3. Each record gives: V gene, clone size, J gene, D gene, CDR3 protein, CDR3 DNA. The D gene is left open where the match is weak. Not every row has a clone size; where given, it reads once, few, many or a size class.

v_gene: TRBV7-8; abundance: .; j_gene: TRBJ2-7; d_gene: TRBD2; CDR3aa: CASSLAGTTISYEQYF; CDR3nt: TGTGCCAGCAGCTTGGCCGGGACTACGATATCCTACGAGCAGTACTTC
v_gene: TRBV3-1; abundance: .; j_gene: TRBJ2-1; d_gene: TRBD2; CDR3aa: CASSQESGGREGRNEQFF; CDR3nt: TGTGCCAGCAGCCAAGAATCCGGGGGGCGGGAGGGCCGCAATGAGCAGTTCTTC
v_gene: TRBV20-1; abundance: .; j_gene: TRBJ1-2; d_gene: .; CDR3aa: CSATPPPGDYGYTF; CDR3nt: TGCAGTGCTACGCCCCCTCCAGGGGATTACGGCTACACCTTC
v_gene: TRBV27; abundance: .; j_gene: TRBJ2-2; d_gene: TRBD2; CDR3aa: CASTPLAGDGGRTGELFF; CDR3nt: TGTGCCAGCACTCCGCTAGCGGGAGACGGGGGTAGGACCGGGGAGCTGTTTTTT
v_gene: TRBV20-1; abundance: .; j_gene: TRBJ2-5; d_gene: TRBD2; CDR3aa: CSARIPGRAQETQYF; CDR3nt: TGCAGTGCTAGAATACCCGGGAGGGCCCAAGAGACCCAGTACTTC
v_gene: TRBV24-1; abundance: few; j_gene: TRBJ1-5; d_gene: .; CDR3aa: CATSDPGPGPQHF; CDR3nt: TGTGCCACCAGTGACCCCGGACCGGGACCCCAGCATTTT
v_gene: TRBV20-1; abundance: .; j_gene: TRBJ2-1; d_gene: .; CDR3aa: CSARGRSYNEQFF; CDR3nt: TGCAGTGCTAGGGGGCGTTCCTACAATGAGCAGTTCTTC
v_gene: TRBV27; abundance: .; j_gene: TRBJ2-1; d_gene: TRBD2; CDR3aa: CASITSGRGQKCNEQFF; CDR3nt: TGTGCCAGCATTACTAGCGGGAGGGGTCAAAAGTGCAATGAGCAGTTCTTC
v_gene: TRBV7-2; abundance: .; j_gene: TRBJ2-1; d_gene: .; CDR3aa: CASSFSGGRYNEQFF; CDR3nt: TGTGCCAGCAGCTTTTCTGGCGGGCGATACAATGAGCAGTTCTTC
v_gene: TRBV6-2/TRBV6-3; abundance: .; j_gene: TRBJ2-5; d_gene: .; CDR3aa: CASRSKRPAQETQYF; CDR3nt: TGTGCCAGCAGGAGTAAGAGACCAGCTCAAGAGACCCAGTACTTC
v_gene: TRBV27; abundance: few; j_gene: TRBJ1-6; d_gene: .; CDR3aa: CASSLLFGRVDSPLHF; CDR3nt: TGTGCCAGCAGTTTGTTATTCGGCAGGGTAGACTCACCCCTCCACTTT
v_gene: TRBV6-5; abundance: few; j_gene: TRBJ2-3; d_gene: .; CDR3aa: CASSYGTYTDTQYF; CDR3nt: TGTGCCAGCAGTTACGGGACATACACAGATACGCAGTATTTT
v_gene: TRBV13; abundance: .; j_gene: TRBJ1-5; d_gene: .; CDR3aa: CASSRHGTVGNQPQHF; CDR3nt: TGTGCCAGCAGCCGTCACGGGACTGTCGGCAATCAGCCCCAGCATTTT
v_gene: TRBV20-1; abundance: few; j_gene: TRBJ2-3; d_gene: TRBD2; CDR3aa: CSAIAGSTDTQYF; CDR3nt: TGCAGTGCCATAGCGGGGAGCACAGATACGCAGTATTTT
v_gene: TRBV29-1; abundance: once; j_gene: TRBJ1-1; d_gene: .; CDR3aa: CSVRGGGVNGAFF; CDR3nt: TGCAGCGTTCGGGGTGGTGGTGTAAACGGAGCTTTCTTT